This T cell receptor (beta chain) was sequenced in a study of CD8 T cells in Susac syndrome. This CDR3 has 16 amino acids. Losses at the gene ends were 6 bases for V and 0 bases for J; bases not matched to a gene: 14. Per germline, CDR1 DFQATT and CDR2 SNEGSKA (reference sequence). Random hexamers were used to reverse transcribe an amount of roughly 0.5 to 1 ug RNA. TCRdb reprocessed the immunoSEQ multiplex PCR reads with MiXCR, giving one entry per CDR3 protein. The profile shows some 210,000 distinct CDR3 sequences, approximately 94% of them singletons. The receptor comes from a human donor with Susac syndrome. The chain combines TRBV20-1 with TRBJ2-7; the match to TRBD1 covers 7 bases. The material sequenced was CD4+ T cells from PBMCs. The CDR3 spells CSAQKRGQESSYEQYF. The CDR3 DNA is TGCAGTGCCCAGAAGCGAGGACAGGAGAGCTCCTACGAGCAGTACTTC.